The T cell receptor beta chain described here comes from a study of blood T cells in healthy people across ages. The wider study: Researchers report that template switching captured about one barcoded beta molecule per two T cells.

Each donor's blood draw was 8.5 to 10 milliliters of peripheral blood. The second PCR ran roughly 6 to 11 cycles with a sample-barcoded 5' primer and J-beta primers. TCRdb used MiXCR to reprocess the 5' RACE reads, holding one entry per CDR3 protein. The sample includes approximately 1.5 million distinct CDR3 sequences, about 35% of them seen just once. As for this clonotype: Its antigen is unidentified.

General study findings and limits: Estimated diversity, derived from one million T cells, was regarded as an underestimate. Strong correlation linked observed beta diversity and percent naive T cells.

Sequencing was done on a sample of blood. The source is a woman aged 25 to 39 in good health.

The CDR3 DNA is TGCAGTGCTAGTGACCCGACCGGGACTAGCGGTGGGAGGCGGGATACGCAGTATTTT. Translation gives CSASDPTGTSGGRRDTQYF. This sequence joins TRBV20-1 and TRBJ2-3; 11 bases match TRBD2. The CDR3 extends over 19 amino acids. Germline values: CDR1 DFQATT, CDR2 SNEGSKA (reference sequence). The V segment lost 3 bases and the J segment 6 bases; nucleotides outside the gene matches: 20.